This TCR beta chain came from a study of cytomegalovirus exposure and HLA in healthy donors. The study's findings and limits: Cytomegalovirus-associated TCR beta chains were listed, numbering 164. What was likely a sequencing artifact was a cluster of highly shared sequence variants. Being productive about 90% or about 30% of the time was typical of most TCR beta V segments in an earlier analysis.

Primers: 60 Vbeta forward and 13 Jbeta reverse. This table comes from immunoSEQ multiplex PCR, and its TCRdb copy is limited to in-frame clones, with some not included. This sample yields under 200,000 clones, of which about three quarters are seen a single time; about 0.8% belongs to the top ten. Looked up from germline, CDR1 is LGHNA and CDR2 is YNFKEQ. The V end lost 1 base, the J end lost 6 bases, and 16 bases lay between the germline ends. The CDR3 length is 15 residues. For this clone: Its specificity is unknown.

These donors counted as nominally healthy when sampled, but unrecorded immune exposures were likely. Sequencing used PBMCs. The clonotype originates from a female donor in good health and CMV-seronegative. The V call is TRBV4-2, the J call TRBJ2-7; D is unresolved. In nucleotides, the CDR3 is TGTGCCAGCAGCCAAGGAAGCATACTACCCCTCGAGCAGTACTTC. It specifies CASSQGSILPLEQYF.